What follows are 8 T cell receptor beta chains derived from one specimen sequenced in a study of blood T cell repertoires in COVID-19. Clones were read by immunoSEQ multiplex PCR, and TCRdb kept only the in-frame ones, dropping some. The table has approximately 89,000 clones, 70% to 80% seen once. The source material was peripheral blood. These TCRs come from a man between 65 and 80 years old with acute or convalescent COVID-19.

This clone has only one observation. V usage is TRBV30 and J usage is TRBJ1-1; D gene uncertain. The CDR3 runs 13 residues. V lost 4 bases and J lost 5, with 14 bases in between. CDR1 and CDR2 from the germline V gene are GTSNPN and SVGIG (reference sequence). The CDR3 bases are TGTGCCTGGAAGTTCGGGGTGGAAACTGAAGCTTTCTTT. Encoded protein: CAWKFGVETEAFF.

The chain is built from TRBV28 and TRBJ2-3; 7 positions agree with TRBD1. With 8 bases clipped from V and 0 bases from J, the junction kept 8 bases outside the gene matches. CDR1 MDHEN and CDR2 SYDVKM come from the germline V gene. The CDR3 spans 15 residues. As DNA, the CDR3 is TGTGCCAGCTCATCCGGACAGGTTAGCACAGATACGCAGTATTTT. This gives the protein CASSSGQVSTDTQYF.

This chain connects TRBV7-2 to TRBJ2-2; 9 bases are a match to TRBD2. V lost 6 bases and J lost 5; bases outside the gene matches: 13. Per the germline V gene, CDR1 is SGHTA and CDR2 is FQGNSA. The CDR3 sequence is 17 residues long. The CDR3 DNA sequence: TGTGCCAGCAGTCCATTTAGCGGGAGTTCCGGGACCGGGGAGCTGTTTTTT. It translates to CASSPFSGSSGTGELFF.

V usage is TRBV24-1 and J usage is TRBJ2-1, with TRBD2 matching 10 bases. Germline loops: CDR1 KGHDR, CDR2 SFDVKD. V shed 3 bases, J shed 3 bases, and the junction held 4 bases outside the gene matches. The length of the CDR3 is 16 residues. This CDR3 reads CATSDTPSGSYNEQFF. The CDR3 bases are TGTGCCACCAGTGATACGCCTAGCGGGAGCTACAATGAGCAGTTCTTC.

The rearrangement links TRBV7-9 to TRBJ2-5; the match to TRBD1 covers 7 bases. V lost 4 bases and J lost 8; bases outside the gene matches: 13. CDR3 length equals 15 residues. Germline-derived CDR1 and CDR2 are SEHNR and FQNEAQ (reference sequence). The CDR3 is CASSYGTDLRETQYF. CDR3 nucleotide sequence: TGTGCCAGCAGCTACGGGACAGACCTAAGAGAAACCCAGTACTTC.

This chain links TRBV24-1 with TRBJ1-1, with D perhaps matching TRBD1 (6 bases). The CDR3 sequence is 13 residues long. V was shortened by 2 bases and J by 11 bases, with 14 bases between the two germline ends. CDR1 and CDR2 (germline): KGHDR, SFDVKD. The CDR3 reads CATSDWGQLGAFF. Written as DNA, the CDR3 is TGTGCCACCAGTGATTGGGGACAATTGGGGGCTTTCTTT.

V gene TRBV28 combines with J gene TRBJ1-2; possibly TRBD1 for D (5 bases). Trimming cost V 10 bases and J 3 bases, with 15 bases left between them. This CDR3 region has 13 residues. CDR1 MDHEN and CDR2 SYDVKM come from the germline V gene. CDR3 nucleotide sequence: TGTGCCACCCACCGGGGGGTTGACTATGGCTACACCTTC. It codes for CATHRGVDYGYTF.

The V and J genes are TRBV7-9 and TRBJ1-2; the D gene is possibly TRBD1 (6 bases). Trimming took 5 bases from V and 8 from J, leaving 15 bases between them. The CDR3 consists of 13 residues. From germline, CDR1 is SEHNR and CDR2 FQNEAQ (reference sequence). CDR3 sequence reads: CASSPSQGNGYTF. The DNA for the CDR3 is TGTGCCAGCAGCCCTTCCCAGGGGAACGGCTACACCTTC.